The 24 T cell receptor beta chains reported below all come from one sample, sequenced in a study of Tregs in tolerant kidney transplant recipients. The method was immunoSEQ multiplex PCR; TCRdb's version includes in-frame clones alone and lacks a portion of them. This sample has 110,000 or so clones, with around nine tenths found just once. Specimen: CD4+ T cells from blood. The receptors were gathered from a human donor in good health.

The chain combines TRBV6-6 with TRBJ1-1; 11 positions agree with TRBD1. Losses at the gene ends were 1 base for V and 5 bases for J; bases not matched to a gene: 3. Per the germline V gene, CDR1 is MNHNY and CDR2 is SVGAGI (reference sequence). This CDR3 comprises 15 residues. CDR3 coding DNA: TGTGCCAGCAGTTACTGGGGACAGGGGGGAACTGAAGCTTTCTTT. It encodes CASSYWGQGGTEAFF.

V gene TRBV19 combines with J gene TRBJ1-4, with D perhaps TRBD1 (5 bases). The CDR3 totals 13 residues. Germline CDR1 and CDR2: LNHDA and SQIVND (reference sequence). Trimming stripped 5 bases from V and 4 bases from J, with 8 bases between. The CDR3 here is CASSWGDNEKLFF. CDR3 in DNA: TGTGCCAGTAGTTGGGGGGATAATGAAAAACTGTTTTTT.

Only one count was recorded for this clone. The rearrangement joins TRBV5-1 to TRBJ2-2, with 10 nucleotides matching TRBD2. The CDR3 runs to 16 residues. CDR1 and CDR2 from the germline V gene are SGHRS and YFSETQ. V lost 2 bases to trimming and J lost 4 bases; unmatched junction nucleotides: 5. The CDR3 here is CASSLPSGRGTGELFF. CDR3 DNA sequence: TGCGCCAGCAGCTTACCTAGCGGGAGAGGCACCGGGGAGCTGTTTTTT.

Notes on this clone: This same CDR3 is encoded by further DNA sequences in the sample. The chain combines TRBV5-1 with TRBJ2-7; D unclear. The V gene lost 0 bases and the J gene lost 3 bases, with 4 bases spanning the gap. The CDR3 totals 12 residues. In germline, CDR1 is SGHRS, CDR2 YFSETQ. The DNA of the CDR3 is TGCGCCAGCAGCTTGGAGGGCTACGAGCAGTACTTC. It encodes CASSLEGYEQYF.

The rearrangement joins TRBV19 to TRBJ2-7; 8 bases are a match to TRBD1. The germline V gene has CDR1 LNHDA and CDR2 SQIVND (reference sequence). The CDR3 has 15 amino acids. V trimming: 5 bases; J trimming: 2 bases; junction bases outside the gene matches: 8. The CDR3 DNA follows: TGTGCCAGTAGTCCAGGACAGGGTAGGGCCTACGAGCAGTACTTC. It specifies CASSPGQGRAYEQYF.

The chain couples TRBV19 to TRBJ1-2; 9 nucleotides match TRBD1. This CDR3 region has 19 residues. Germline V CDR1 and CDR2: LNHDA, SQIVND (reference sequence). Trimming at V came to 3 bases and at J to 4 bases, leaving 18 bases not matched to a gene. The CDR3 reads CASSIPRSLNLDRGYGYTF. As DNA, the CDR3 is TGTGCCAGTAGTATTCCAAGAAGTCTTAATCTGGACAGGGGCTATGGCTACACCTTC.

The chain is built from TRBV29-1 and TRBJ1-5; D call uncertain. The ends were cut back, 1 base at V and 4 bases at J, with 11 bases in the middle. Germline values: CDR1 SQVTM, CDR2 ANQGSEA. This CDR3 contains 14 residues. CDR3 in DNA: TGCAGCGTTGAAGCGGAGGGTTTTAATCAGCCCCAGCATTTT. This translates into CSVEAEGFNQPQHF. The entire variable domain, with the rest obtained from reference TRBV29-1 and TRBJ1-5, is as follows: SAVISQKPSRDICQRGTSLTIQCQVDSQVTMMFWYRQQPGQSLTLIATANQGSEATYESGFVIDKFPISRPNLTFSTLTVSNMSPEDSSIYLCSVEAEGFNQPQHFGDGTRLSIL.

This sequence joins TRBV5-1 and TRBJ2-3; a weak D match, TRBD1 (5 bases). The CDR3 loop spans 14 amino acids. With 5 bases removed from V and 0 bases from J, the gap between germline ends came to 10 bases. Germline CDR1 reads SGHRS; CDR2 reads YFSETQ. CDR3 nucleotide sequence: TGCGCCAGCAGACGACAGCCTAGCACAGATACGCAGTATTTT. Protein product: CASRRQPSTDTQYF.

This CDR3 is CASRGLAGAYEQYF. The CDR3 bases are TGTGCCAGCAGGGGACTAGCGGGAGCCTACGAGCAGTACTTC. The V gene is TRBV6-4, the J gene TRBJ2-7; 14 positions match TRBD2. Germline CDR1 is MRHNA and CDR2 is SNTAGT. The length of the CDR3 is 14 residues. The V segment lost 6 bases and the J segment 2 bases; nucleotides outside the gene matches: 0.

J is TRBJ1-5 and V is TRBV30, with no clear D. Trimming shortened V by 3 bases and J by 4 bases, and 10 bases separated the two germline ends. The CDR3 extends over 13 amino acids. CDR1 and CDR2 from the germline V gene are GTSNPN and SVGIG (reference sequence). The chain's CDR3 is CAWSTVANQPQHF. The CDR3 region has the DNA TGTGCCTGGAGCACAGTAGCAAATCAGCCCCAGCATTTT. The whole variable domain, remainder taken from reference TRBV30 and TRBJ1-5, is SQTIHQWPATLVQPVGSPLSLECTVEGTSNPNLYWYRQAAGRGLQLLFYSVGIGQISSEVPQNLSASRPQDRQFILSSKKLLLSDSGFYLCAWSTVANQPQHFGDGTRLSIL.

The rearrangement joins TRBV18 to TRBJ1-1, with a weak D call TRBD1 (5 bases). Germline assignment: CDR1 KGHSH and CDR2 LQKENI. Trimming shortened V by 5 bases and J by 7 bases, and 14 bases separated the two germline ends. The CDR3 contains 13 residues. The CDR3 loop reads CASSFTGQGEAFF. The CDR3 bases are TGTGCCAGCTCATTCACAGGTCAGGGTGAAGCTTTCTTT.

This clone appeared a few times. V and J are TRBV6-5 and TRBJ1-3; D remains ambiguous. This CDR3 comprises 13 residues. Germline V lookup: CDR1 MNHEY, CDR2 SVGAGI. Between the trimmed V and J ends, which lost 7 bases and 0 bases, there was a span of 7 bases. The CDR3 reads CASIHRSGNTIYF. The CDR3 region has the DNA TGTGCCAGCATTCACCGCTCTGGAAACACCATATATTTT.

The genes are TRBV14 and TRBJ2-7, with 14 bases matching TRBD2. This CDR3 has 13 amino acids. The germline gives CDR1 SGHDN, CDR2 FVKESK. Trimming cost V 3 bases and J 12 bases; bases outside gene matches: 4. CDR3 in DNA: TGTGCCAGCAGCCAGGGGACTAGCGGGAGACCGTACTTC. Its protein product is CASSQGTSGRPYF. Combining the CDR3 with reference TRBV14 and TRBJ2-7 gives the whole variable domain EAGVTQFPSHSVIEKGQTVTLRCDPISGHDNLYWYRRVMGKEIKFLLHFVKESKQDESGMPNNRFLAERTGGTYSTLKVQPAELEDSGVYFCASSQGTSGRPYFGPGTRLTVT.

The chain has TRBV7-7 and TRBJ2-3; D is unresolved. V dropped 5 bases and J dropped 2 bases, with 14 bases sitting between them. This CDR3 has 15 amino acids. Germline CDR1 is SSHAT and CDR2 is FNYEAQ (reference sequence). CDR3 sequence reads: CASSPGSRNTDTQYF. Here the CDR3 DNA reads TGTGCCAGCAGCCCCGGCAGTCGTAACACAGATACGCAGTATTTT.

CDR3 sequence (DNA): TGTGCCAGCAGCTTTCGAACAGGGGACACTGAAGCTTTCTTT. This sequence encodes CASSFRTGDTEAFF. The V and J genes are TRBV11-3 and TRBJ1-1, with 7 bases identical to TRBD1. CDR3 size: 14 residues. The V and J ends lost 3 bases and 3 bases, in that order; junction bases with no gene match: 4. In germline, CDR1 is SGHNT, CDR2 YENEEA.

This clone was seen once. This chain joins TRBV9 and TRBJ2-3; TRBD2 aligns across 11 bases. The junction had 7 bases not matched to a gene; V was cut back by 3 bases and J by 4 bases. The CDR3 consists of 16 residues. CDR1 and CDR2 (germline): SGDLS, YYNGEE. The CDR3 loop reads CASSAPGLAVPDTQYF. The DNA for the CDR3 is TGTGCCAGCAGCGCTCCGGGACTAGCGGTTCCAGATACGCAGTATTTT.

The rearrangement links TRBV6-5 to TRBJ1-4; the D gene is possibly TRBD1 (6 bases). Germline loops: CDR1 MNHEY, CDR2 SVGAGI. V was pared by 6 bases and J by 7 bases, with 12 bases between. CDR3 length: 13 residues. The chain's CDR3 is CASSTDRSEKLFF. The CDR3 DNA is TGTGCCAGCAGCACGGACAGAAGTGAAAAACTGTTTTTT.

The chain has TRBV18 and TRBJ2-3; TRBD2 agrees at 8 bases. The CDR3 runs to 15 residues. CDR1 and CDR2 (germline): KGHSH, LQKENI. After removal of 3 bases from V and 2 bases from J, the junction contained 4 bases not matched to a gene. CDR3 in amino acids: CASSPRLAFTDTQYF. Written as DNA, the CDR3 is TGTGCCAGCTCACCGAGACTAGCGTTCACAGATACGCAGTATTTT.

The rearrangement joins TRBV7-9 to TRBJ1-1, with 9 bases lining up with TRBD1. V gave up 1 base and J gave up 4 bases; unmatched junction bases: 16. There are 19 residues in the CDR3. Looked up from germline, CDR1 is SEHNR and CDR2 is FQNEAQ (reference sequence). CDR3 amino acids: CASSLGVSSQGATFTEAFF. In nucleotides, the CDR3 is TGTGCCAGCAGCTTAGGGGTGTCTTCACAGGGGGCAACTTTCACTGAAGCTTTCTTT.

The chain combines TRBV10-1 with TRBJ2-1; 7 nucleotides match TRBD2. This CDR3 spans 15 amino acids. V shed 6 bases, J shed 0 bases, and the junction held 5 bases outside the gene matches. CDR1 is WNHNN, CDR2 SYGVQD, per germline (reference sequence). CDR3 DNA: TGCGCCAGCAGCCTCAGCGGGATCTCCTACAATGAGCAGTTCTTC. Amino acids: CASSLSGISYNEQFF.

The chain employs TRBV11-2 and TRBJ1-1; D is possibly TRBD1 (5 bases). CDR1 and CDR2 from the germline V gene are SGHAT and FQNNGV. The CDR3 loop spans 14 amino acids. Trimming pared 3 bases from V and 5 bases from J, leaving 13 bases between. The CDR3 sequence is CASSFTGRTTEAFF. In nucleotides, the CDR3 is TGTGCCAGCAGCTTTACGGGACGAACGACTGAAGCTTTCTTT.

The chain uses TRBV5-1 and TRBJ1-1; D call uncertain. This CDR3 region has 14 residues. Germline CDR1 reads SGHRS; CDR2 reads YFSETQ. The V and J ends lost 6 bases and 3 bases respectively, with 15 bases between them. The CDR3 loop reads CASTDFRLDTEAFF. In nucleotides, the CDR3 is TGCGCCAGCACGGATTTCAGGCTAGACACTGAAGCTTTCTTT.

The CDR3 DNA reads as TGTGCCAGCAGCGGAACTAGCGGGAGGGCCAGTGAGCAGTACTTC. Translation gives CASSGTSGRASEQYF. The genes are TRBV5-4 and TRBJ2-7; TRBD2 matches 13 bases. Germline trimming cut 4 bases from V and 7 bases from J; bases unmatched to any gene: 8. CDR3 size: 15 residues. Germline CDR1 is SGHNT and CDR2 is YYREEE (reference sequence).

V and J are TRBV5-1 and TRBJ1-6; D not certain. There are 12 residues in the CDR3. V was shortened by 0 bases and J by 12 bases, with 7 bases between the two germline ends. Germline loops: CDR1 SGHRS, CDR2 YFSETQ. DNA for the CDR3: TGCGCCAGCAGCTTGGGAACCGAACCCCTCCACTTT. Protein sequence: CASSLGTEPLHF.